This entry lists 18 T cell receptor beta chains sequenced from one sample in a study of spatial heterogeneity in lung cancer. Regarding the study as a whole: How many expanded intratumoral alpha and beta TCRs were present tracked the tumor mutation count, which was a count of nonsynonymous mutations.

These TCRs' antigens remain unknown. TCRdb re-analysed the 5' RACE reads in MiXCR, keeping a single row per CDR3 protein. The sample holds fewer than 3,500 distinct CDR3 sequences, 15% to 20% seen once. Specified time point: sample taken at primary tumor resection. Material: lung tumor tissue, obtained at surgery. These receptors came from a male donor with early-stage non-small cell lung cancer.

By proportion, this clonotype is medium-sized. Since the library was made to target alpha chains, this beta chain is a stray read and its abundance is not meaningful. CDR3 protein: CASSLDGNQPQHF. CDR3 in DNA: TGTGCCAGCAGCTTAGACGGGAACCAGCCCCAGCATTTT. The chain links TRBV11-2 to TRBJ1-5; D gene uncertain. The CDR3 runs to 13 residues. The germline V gene has CDR1 SGHAT and CDR2 FQNNGV. V lost 0 bases and J lost 7, with 7 bases in between. Complete variable domain (other parts from reference TRBV11-2 and TRBJ1-5): EAGVAQSPRYKIIEKRQSVAFWCNPISGHATLYWYQQILGQGPKLLIQFQNNGVVDDSQLPKDRFSAERLKGVDSTLKIQPAKLEDSAVYLCASSLDGNQPQHFGDGTRLSIL.

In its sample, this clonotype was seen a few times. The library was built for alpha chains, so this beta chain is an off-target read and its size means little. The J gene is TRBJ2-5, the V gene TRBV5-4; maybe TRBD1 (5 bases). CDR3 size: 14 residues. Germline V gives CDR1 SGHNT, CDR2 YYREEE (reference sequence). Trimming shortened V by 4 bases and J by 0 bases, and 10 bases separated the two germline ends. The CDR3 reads CASSNEDNQETQYF. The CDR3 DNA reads TGTGCCAGCAGCAACGAGGACAACCAAGAGACCCAGTACTTC.

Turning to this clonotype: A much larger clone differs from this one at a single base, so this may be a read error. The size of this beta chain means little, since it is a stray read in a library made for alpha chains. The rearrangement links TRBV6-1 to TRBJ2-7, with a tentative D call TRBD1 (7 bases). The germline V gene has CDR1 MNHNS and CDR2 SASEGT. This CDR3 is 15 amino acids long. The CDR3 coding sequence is TGTGTCAGCCTTATTGTCGGAGGGGGCCACTACGAGCAGTACTTC. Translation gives CVSLIVGGGHYEQYF.

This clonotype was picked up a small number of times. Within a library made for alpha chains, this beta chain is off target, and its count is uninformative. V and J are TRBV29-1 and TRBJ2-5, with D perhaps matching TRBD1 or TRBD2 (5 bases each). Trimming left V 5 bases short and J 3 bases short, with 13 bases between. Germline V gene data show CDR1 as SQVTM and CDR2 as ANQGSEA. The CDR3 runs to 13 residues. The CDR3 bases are TGCAGCGTTAGGAGATGGGGGAAAGAGACCCAGTACTTC. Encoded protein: CSVRRWGKETQYF.

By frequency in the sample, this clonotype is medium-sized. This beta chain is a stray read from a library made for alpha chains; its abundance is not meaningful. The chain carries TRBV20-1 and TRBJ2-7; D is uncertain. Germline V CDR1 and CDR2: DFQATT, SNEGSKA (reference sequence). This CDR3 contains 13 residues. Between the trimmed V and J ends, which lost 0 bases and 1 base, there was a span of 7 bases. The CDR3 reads CSARDQESYEQYF. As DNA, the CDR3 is TGCAGTGCTAGAGATCAGGAATCCTACGAGCAGTACTTC.

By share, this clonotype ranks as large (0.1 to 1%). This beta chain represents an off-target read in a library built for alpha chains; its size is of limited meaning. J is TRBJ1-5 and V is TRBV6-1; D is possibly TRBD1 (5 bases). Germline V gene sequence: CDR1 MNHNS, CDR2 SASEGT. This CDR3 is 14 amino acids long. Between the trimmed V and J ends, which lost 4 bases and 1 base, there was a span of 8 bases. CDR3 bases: TGTGCCAGCAGTGCTCGGGGGAGCAATCAGCCCCAGCATTTT. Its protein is CASSARGSNQPQHF.

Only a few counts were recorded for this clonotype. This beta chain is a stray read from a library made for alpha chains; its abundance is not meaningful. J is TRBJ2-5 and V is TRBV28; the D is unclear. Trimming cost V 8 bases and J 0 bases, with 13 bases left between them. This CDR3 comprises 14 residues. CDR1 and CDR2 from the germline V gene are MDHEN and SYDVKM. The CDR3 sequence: CASEDQRYQETQYF. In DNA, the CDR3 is TGTGCCAGCGAAGACCAACGGTACCAAGAGACCCAGTACTTC.

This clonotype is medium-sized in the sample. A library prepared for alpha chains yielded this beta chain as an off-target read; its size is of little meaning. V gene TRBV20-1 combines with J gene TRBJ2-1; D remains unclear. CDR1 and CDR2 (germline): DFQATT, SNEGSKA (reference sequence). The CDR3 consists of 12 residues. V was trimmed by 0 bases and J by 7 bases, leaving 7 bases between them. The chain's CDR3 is CSARDLANEQFF. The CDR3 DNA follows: TGCAGTGCTAGAGATTTGGCGAATGAGCAGTTCTTC.

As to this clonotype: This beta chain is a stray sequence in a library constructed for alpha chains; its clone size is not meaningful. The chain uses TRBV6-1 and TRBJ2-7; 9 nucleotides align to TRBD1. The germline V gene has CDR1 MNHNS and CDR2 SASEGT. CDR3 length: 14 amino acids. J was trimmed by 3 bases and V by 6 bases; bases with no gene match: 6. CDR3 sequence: CASSQYRGLYEQYF. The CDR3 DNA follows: TGTGCCAGCAGCCAGTACAGGGGGCTCTACGAGCAGTACTTC.

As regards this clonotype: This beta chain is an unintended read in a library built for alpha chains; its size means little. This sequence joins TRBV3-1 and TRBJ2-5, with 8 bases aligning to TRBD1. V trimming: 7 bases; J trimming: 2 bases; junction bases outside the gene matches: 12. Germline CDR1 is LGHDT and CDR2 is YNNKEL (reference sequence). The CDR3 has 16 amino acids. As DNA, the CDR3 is TGTGCCAGCACCCCAGGGGGCGTCCCGGGGCAAGAGACCCAGTACTTC. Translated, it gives CASTPGGVPGQETQYF.

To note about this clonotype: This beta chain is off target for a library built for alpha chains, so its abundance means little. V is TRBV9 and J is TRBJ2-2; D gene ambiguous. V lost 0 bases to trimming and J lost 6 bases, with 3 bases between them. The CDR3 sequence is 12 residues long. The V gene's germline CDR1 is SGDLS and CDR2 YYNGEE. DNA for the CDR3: TGTGCCAGCAGCGTAGACTCCGGGGAGCTGTTTTTT. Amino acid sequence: CASSVDSGELFF.

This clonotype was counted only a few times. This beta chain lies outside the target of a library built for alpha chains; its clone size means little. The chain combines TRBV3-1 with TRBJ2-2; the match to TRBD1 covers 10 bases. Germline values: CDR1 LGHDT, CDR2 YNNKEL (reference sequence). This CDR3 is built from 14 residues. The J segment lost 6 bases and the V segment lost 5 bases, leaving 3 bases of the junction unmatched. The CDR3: CASSGTGEAGELFF. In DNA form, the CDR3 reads TGTGCCAGCAGCGGGACAGGGGAGGCCGGGGAGCTGTTTTTT.

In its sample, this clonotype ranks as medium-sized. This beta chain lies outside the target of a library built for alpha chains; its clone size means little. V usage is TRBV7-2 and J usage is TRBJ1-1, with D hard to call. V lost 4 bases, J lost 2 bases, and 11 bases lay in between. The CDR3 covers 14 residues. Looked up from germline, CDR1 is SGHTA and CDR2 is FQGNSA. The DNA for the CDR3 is TGTGCCAGCAGCTCTACCATACGCAACACTGAAGCTTTCTTT. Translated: CASSSTIRNTEAFF.

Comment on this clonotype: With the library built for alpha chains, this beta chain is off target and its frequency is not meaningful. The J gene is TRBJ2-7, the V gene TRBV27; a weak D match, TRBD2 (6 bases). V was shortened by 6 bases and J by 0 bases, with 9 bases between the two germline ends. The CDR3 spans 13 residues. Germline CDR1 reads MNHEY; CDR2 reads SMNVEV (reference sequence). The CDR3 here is CASRGGSSYEQYF. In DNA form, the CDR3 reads TGTGCCAGCAGGGGGGGTAGCTCCTACGAGCAGTACTTC.

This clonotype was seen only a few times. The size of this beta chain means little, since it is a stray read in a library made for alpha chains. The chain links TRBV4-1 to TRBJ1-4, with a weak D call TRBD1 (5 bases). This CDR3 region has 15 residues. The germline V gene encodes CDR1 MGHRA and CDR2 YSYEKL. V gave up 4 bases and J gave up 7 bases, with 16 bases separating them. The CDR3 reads CASSLRTTTAEKLFF. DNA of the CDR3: TGCGCCAGCAGCCTCCGGACAACCACGGCTGAAAAACTGTTTTTT.

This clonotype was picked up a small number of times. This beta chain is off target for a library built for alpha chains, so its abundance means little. The CDR3 here is CASSSTGDSTDTQYF. The CDR3 DNA reads TGTGCCAGCAGTTCAACAGGGGACTCCACAGATACGCAGTATTTT. The chain uses TRBV12-3 or TRBV12-4 and TRBJ2-3; D perhaps matches TRBD1 (7 bases). The CDR3 has 15 amino acids. V lost 4 bases and J 2 bases, leaving 13 bases between the germline ends.

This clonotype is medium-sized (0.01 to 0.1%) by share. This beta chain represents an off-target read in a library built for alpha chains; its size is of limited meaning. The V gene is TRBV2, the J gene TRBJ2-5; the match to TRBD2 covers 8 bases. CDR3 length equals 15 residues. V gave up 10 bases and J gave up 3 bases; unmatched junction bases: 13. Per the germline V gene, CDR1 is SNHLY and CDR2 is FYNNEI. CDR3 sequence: CATKGGYSGEETQYF. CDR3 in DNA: TGTGCCACCAAAGGAGGTTATAGCGGGGAAGAGACCCAGTACTTC.

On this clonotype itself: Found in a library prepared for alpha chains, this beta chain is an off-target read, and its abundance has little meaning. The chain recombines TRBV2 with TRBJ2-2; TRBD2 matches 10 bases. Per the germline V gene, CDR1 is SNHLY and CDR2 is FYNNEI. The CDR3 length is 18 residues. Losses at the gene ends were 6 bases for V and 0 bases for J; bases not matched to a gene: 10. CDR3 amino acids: CASSLPPGLASNTGELFF. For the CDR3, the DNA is TGTGCCAGCAGCCTCCCTCCGGGACTAGCGTCGAACACCGGGGAGCTGTTTTTT. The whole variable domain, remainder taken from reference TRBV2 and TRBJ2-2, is EPEVTQTPSHQVTQMGQEVILRCVPISNHLYFYWYRQILGQKVEFLVSFYNNEISEKSEIFDDQFSVERPDGSNFTLKIRSTKLEDSAMYFCASSLPPGLASNTGELFFGEGSRLTVL.